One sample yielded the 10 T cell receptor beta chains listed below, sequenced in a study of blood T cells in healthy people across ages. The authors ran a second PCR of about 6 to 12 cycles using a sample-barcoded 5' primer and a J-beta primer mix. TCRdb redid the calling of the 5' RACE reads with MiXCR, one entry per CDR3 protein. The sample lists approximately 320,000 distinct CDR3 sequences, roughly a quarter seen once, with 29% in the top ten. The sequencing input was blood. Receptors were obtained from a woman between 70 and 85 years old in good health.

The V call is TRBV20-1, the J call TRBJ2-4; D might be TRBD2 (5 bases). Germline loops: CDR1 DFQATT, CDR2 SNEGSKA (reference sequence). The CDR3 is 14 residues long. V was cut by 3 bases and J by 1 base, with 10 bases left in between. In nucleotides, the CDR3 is TGCAGTGCTAGGGCCCCGGGGGCCAAAAACATTCAGTACTTC. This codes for CSARAPGAKNIQYF.

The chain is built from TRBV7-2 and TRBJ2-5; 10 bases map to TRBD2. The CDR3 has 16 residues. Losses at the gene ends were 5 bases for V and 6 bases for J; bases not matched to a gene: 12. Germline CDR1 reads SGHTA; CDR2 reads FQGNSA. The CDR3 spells CASSRVASGSRKTQYF. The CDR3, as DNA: TGTGCCAGCAGCCGGGTGGCTAGCGGGAGCAGAAAGACCCAGTACTTC.

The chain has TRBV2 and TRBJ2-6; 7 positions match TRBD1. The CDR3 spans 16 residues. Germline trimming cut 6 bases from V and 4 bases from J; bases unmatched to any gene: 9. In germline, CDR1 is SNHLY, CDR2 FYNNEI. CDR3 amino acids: CASSPDRVPGANVLTF. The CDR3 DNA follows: TGTGCCAGCAGCCCAGACAGGGTCCCCGGGGCCAACGTCCTGACTTTC.

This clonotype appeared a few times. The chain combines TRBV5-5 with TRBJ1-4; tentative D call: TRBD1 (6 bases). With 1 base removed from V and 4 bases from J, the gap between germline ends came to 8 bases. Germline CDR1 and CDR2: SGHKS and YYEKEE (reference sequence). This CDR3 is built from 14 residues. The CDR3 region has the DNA TGTGCCAGCAGCTTGACAGGGTTTAATGAAAAACTGTTTTTT. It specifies CASSLTGFNEKLFF.

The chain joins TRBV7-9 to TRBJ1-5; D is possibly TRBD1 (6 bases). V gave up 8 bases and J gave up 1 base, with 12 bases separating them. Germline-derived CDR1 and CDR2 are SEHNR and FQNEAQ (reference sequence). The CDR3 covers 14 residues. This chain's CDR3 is CASGGLSSNQPQHF. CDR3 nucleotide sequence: TGTGCCAGCGGGGGCCTAAGCAGCAATCAGCCCCAGCATTTT.

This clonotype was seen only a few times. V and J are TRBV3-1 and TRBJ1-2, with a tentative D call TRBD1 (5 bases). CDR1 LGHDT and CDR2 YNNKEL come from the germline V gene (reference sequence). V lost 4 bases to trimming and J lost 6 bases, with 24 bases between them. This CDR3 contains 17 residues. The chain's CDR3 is CASSPGGVGSPRDGYTF. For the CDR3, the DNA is TGTGCCAGCAGCCCCGGGGGAGTGGGGTCACCGAGGGATGGCTACACCTTC.

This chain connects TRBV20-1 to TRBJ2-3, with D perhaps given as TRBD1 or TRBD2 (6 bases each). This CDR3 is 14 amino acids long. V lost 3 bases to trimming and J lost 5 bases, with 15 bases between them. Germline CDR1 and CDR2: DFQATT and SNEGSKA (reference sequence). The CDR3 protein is CSASVRGLGDTQYF. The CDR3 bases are TGCAGTGCTAGTGTCCGGGGGCTGGGAGATACGCAGTATTTT.

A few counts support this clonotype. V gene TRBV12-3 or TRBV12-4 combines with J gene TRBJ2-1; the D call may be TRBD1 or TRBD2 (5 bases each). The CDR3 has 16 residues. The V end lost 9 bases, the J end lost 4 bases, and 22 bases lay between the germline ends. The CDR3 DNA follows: TGTGCCAGTTCCCCGGCCGGCCTCGGGGCATACAATGAGCAGTTCTTC. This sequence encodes CASSPAGLGAYNEQFF.

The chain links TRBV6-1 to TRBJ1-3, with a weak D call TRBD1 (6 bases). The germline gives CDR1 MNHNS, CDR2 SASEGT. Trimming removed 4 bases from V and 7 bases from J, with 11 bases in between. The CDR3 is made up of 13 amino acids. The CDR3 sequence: CASSVARGNTIYF. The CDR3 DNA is TGTGCCAGCAGTGTGGCCAGGGGTAACACCATATATTTT.

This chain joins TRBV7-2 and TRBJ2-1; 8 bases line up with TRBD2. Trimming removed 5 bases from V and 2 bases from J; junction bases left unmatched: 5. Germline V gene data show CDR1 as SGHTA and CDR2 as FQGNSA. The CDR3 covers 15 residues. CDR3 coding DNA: TGTGCCAGCAGCCGAACTAGCGGACCCTACAATGAGCAGTTCTTC. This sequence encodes CASSRTSGPYNEQFF.